The 6 T cell receptor beta chains below were found in one sample sequenced in a study of T cells in Graves' hyperthyroidism and ophthalmopathy. TCR beta CDR3 regions were amplified from RNA. HTBI primers were used for first-round RT-PCR of the TCR CDR3. One entry per CDR3 protein results from TCRdb running MiXCR on the multiplex PCR reads. Seen here are about 600,000 distinct CDR3 sequences, 15% to 20% observed once, and the top ten hold less than 3.5%. The specimen sequenced was blood. These receptors were obtained from a woman aged 40 to 50 with Graves' ophthalmopathy.

The V gene is TRBV5-1, the J gene TRBJ2-2; tentative D call: TRBD1 (5 bases). V dropped 5 bases and J dropped 0 bases, with 8 bases sitting between them. CDR1 and CDR2 from the germline V gene are SGHRS and YFSETQ. CDR3 size: 14 residues. DNA of the CDR3: TGCGCCAGCAGTAACAGGACGAACACCGGGGAGCTGTTTTTT. It is translated as CASSNRTNTGELFF.

This clonotype was picked up a small number of times. The genes are TRBV5-4 and TRBJ2-4, with 8 bases identical to TRBD1. CDR3 length: 13 residues. Germline CDR1 and CDR2: SGHNT and YYREEE (reference sequence). V was pared by 2 bases and J by 6 bases, with 1 base of the junction left unmatched. The CDR3 here is CASSLQGGNIQYF. Written as DNA, the CDR3 is TGTGCCAGCAGCTTACAGGGGGGAAACATTCAGTACTTC.

V usage is TRBV6-4 and J usage is TRBJ1-6; 8 bases are shared with TRBD1. Trimming removed 6 bases from V and 7 bases from J; junction bases left unmatched: 17. Looked up from germline, CDR1 is MRHNA and CDR2 is SNTAGT. The CDR3 covers 18 residues. The DNA of the CDR3 is TGTGCCAGCAGCCTATTGGGACAGGCTGACTCGGGGAATTCACCCCTCCACTTT. It translates to CASSLLGQADSGNSPLHF.

This clonotype has a handful of counts. The V gene is TRBV4-1, the J gene TRBJ2-3; weak D call: TRBD2 (6 bases). V lost 2 bases, J lost 5 bases, and 17 bases lay in between. CDR1 is MGHRA, CDR2 YSYEKL, per germline. The CDR3 is 16 residues long. The CDR3 DNA sequence: TGCGCCAGCAGCCAATCGGCGGGGCCCGGCAGAGATACGCAGTATTTT. Its protein is CASSQSAGPGRDTQYF.

At least ten counts were recorded for this clonotype. The genes are TRBV30 and TRBJ2-2; tentative D call: TRBD1 (5 bases). CDR3 length: 13 residues. Germline V gene lookup returns CDR1 GTSNPN and CDR2 SVGIG (reference sequence). The V gene lost 3 bases and the J gene lost 7 bases, with 12 bases spanning the gap. The CDR3 nucleotides read TGTGCCTGGAGCGGCCAGGGTATCGGGGAGCTGTTTTTT. Translating it yields CAWSGQGIGELFF.

J is TRBJ2-1 and V is TRBV9; D unresolved. The CDR3 is 12 amino acids. V was cut by 4 bases and J by 10 bases, with 12 bases left in between. Germline V CDR1 and CDR2: SGDLS, YYNGEE. CDR3 sequence reads: CASSHSLDEQFF. In nucleotides, the CDR3 is TGTGCCAGCAGCCATAGCCTGGACGAGCAGTTCTTC.